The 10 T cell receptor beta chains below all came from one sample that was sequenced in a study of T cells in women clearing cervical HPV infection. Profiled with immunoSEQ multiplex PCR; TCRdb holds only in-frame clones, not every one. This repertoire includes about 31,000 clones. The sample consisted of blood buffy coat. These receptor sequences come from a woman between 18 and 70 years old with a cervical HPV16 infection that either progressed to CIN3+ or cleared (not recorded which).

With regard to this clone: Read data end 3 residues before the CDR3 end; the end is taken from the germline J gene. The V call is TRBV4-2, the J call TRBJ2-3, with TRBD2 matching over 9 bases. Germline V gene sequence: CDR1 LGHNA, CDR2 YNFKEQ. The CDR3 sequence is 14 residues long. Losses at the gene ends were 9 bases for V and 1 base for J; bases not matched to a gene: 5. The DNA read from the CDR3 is TGTGCCAGTACCCGGACTAGCGGCACAGATACG. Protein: CASTRTSGTDT. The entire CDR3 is CASTRTSGTDTQYF.

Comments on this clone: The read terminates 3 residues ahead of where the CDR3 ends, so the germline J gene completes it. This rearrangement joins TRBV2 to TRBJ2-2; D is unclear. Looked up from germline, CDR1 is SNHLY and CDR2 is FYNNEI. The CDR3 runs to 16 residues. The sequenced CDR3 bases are TGTGCCAGCAGTGCCCAAAGGGCGATCAGTAATGAAAAG. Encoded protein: CASSAQRAISNEK. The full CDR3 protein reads CASSAQRAISNEKLFF.

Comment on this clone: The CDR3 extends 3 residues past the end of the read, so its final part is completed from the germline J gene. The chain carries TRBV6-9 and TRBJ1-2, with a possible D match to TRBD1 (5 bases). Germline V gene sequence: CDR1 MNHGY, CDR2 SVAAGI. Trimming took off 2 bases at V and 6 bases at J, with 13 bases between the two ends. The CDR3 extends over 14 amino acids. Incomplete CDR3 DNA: TGTGCCAGCAGTTATATCCCGGCGGACAATGGC. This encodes CASSYIPADNG. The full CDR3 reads CASSYIPADNGYTF.

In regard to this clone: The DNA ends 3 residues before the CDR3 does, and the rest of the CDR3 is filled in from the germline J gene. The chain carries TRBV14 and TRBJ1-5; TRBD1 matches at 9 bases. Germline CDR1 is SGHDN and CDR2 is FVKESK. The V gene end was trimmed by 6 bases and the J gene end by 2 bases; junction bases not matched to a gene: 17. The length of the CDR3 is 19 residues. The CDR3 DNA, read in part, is TGTGCCAGCAGGTTTTTGCGGAGGGACAGGGAGGGGGGCAATCAGCCC. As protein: CASRFLRRDREGGNQP. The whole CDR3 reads CASRFLRRDREGGNQPQHF.

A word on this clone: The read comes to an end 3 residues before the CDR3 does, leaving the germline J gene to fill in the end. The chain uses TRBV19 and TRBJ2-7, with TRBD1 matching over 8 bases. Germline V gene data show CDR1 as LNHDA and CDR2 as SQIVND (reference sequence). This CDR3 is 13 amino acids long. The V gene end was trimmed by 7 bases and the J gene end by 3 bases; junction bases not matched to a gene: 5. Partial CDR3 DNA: TGTGCCAGTACCGGACAGGGTTTCTACGAG. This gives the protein CASTGQGFYE. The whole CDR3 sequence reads CASTGQGFYEQYF.

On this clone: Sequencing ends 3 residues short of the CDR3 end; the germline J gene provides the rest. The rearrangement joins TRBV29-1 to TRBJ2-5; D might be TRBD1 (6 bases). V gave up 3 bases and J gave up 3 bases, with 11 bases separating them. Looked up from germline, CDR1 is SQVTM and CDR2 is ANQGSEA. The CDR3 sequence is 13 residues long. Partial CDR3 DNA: TGCAGCGTTGACCAGGGGATGGAAGAGACC. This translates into CSVDQGMEET. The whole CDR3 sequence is CSVDQGMEETQYF.

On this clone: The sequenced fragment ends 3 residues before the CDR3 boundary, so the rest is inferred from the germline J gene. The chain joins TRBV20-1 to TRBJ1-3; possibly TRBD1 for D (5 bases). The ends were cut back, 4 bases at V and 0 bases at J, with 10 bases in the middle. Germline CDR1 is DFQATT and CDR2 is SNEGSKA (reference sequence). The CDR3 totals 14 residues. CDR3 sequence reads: CSATGQFSGNTIYF. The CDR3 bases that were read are TGCAGTGCTACCGGACAATTCTCTGGAAACACC.

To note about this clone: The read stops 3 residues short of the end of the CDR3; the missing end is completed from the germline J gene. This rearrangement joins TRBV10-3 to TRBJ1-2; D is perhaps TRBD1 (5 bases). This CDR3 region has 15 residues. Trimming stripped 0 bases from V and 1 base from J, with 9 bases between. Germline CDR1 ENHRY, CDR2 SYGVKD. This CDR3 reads CAISESGGVNYGYTF. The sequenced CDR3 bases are TGTGCCATCAGTGAGTCGGGGGGTGTTAACTATGGC.

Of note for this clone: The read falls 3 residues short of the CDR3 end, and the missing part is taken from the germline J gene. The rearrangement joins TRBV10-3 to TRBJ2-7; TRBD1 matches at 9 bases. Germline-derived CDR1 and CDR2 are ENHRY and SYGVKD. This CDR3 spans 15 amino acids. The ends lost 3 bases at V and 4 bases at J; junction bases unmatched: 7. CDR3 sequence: CAISDTLQGAYEQYF. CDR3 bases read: TGTGCCATCAGTGATACCTTACAGGGGGCGTACGAG.

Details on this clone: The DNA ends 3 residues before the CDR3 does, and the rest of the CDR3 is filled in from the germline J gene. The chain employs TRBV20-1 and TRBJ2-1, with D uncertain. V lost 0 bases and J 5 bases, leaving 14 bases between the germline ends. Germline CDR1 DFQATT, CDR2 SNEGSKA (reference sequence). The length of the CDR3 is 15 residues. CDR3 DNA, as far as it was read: TGCAGTGCTAGAGACCGACATAACGAGCACAATGAG. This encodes CSARDRHNEHNE. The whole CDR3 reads CSARDRHNEHNEQFF.